This T cell receptor beta chain came from a study of identifying expanded T cells in peripheral blood (dated 2019 in TCRdb). For the wider study: Technical replicates were generated by sequencing separate aliquots of the same genomic DNA pool, with four replicates compared pairwise. Paper-wide results and their limitations: In all healthy donors, the variance in clone template counts between samples taken 2 to 3 weeks apart rose significantly as total template count increased. Both the number of clones called differentially abundant and the false-positive rate were significantly reduced by the beta-binomial model across all healthy-donor time intervals. The authors expected biological variance in healthy repertoires might increase further over much longer intervals such as months to years. The binomial model flagged around 1.2 differentially abundant clones between technical replicates, compared with about 16 over around two weeks and 19 over approximately four weeks.

The immunoSEQ Assay, which relies on bias-controlled multiplex PCR amplification of genomic DNA, was used to profile TCRbeta CDR3 regions. Regarding the original processing steps: The absolute abundance of each unique TCRbeta CDR3 region was quantified after sequences were collapsed and filtered. Two models were used to test differential abundance: a binomial model (Fisher-equivalent) and a beta-binomial model that adds time-dependent variance fitted from healthy donors. Clones with fewer than 5 combined templates were removed, and differential abundance was called for clones with a Benjamini-Hochberg FDR below 0.01. Using the form v = (b*log(k)+a)^2, the beta-binomial variance was modeled as a function of the total template count across the two samples. TCRdb holds this immuneACCESS table with in-frame rearrangements only. Some clones are missing; in checked studies, unresolved V genes explain under half, and the rest has no known cause. V, J and clone size reflect that table, while D and trimming were determined from the DNA. For this sample there are about 85,000 clones; about 89% appear just once. The ten largest clones represent around 2.7% of the sample.

During the collection period, no infections or other immune events were recorded for the healthy donors. To calibrate time-dependent variance in a beta-binomial model of T-cell clone differential abundance, blood repertoires from healthy donors were used as a training cohort. The training cohort included about ten healthy donors, of whom 3 were female and 7 were male. An age range of about 29 to 65 years, with an average of roughly 45 years, was recorded for the donors. Whole blood from each healthy donor was obtained from a commercial supplier and was collected at three time points roughly 14 days apart. For immunosequencing, genomic DNA was extracted from whole blood that had not been sorted. To note about this clone: Its specific antigen is unknown. Base-call qualities are not available, and no considerably larger clone is one nucleotide away.

The sequenced material came from blood. The receptor was isolated from a person between 18 and 69 years old in good health.

The bases read TGTGCCATCAGTGCCACCGGACAGGAACAGTACTTC. Protein translation: CAISATGQEQYF. The V gene is TRBV10-3 and the J gene is TRBJ2-7; 7 nucleotides in the junction match TRBD1. Trimming accounts for 4 bases at V and 10 bases at J, while the number of junction bases matched to no gene is 7. The germline V gene gives CDR1 as ENHRY and CDR2 as SYGVKD. Taken from cysteine to phenylalanine, the CDR3 has 12 residues. Only the CDR3 region is kept as DNA, spanning 36 bases read in frame from base 1.